The present T cell receptor beta chain was sequenced within a study of blood T cell repertoires in COVID-19 (dated by TCRdb to about 2020). General notes on the study: Samples from collaborators originated in the United States, Italy and Spain and spanned both the acute and convalescent phases of COVID-19. Subjects who had been exposed to COVID-19, were actively infected with it, or had recovered from it provided the deeply sampled blood TCRbeta repertoires that made up the dataset. Samples came from the ongoing ImmuneRACE study (first 160 participants) plus 1,254 subjects from 6 global collaborators. Sample metadata almost always included a de-identified subject ID, COVID-19 status, age in years and sex. The material from the prospective study consisted of cDNA or gDNA derived from T cells, B-cell-depleted T cells, or PBMCs. Where available, HLA class I and class II types were obtained from metadata supplied by the sample provider rather than from assay-based typing. The repertoires were made available in a free public database intended to serve as a resource for research on the immune response to SARS-CoV-2.

Study-level results and caveats: The amount of clinical and demographic metadata varied by source and participant and was provided uncurated.

The CDR3 spans 13 residues, from the cysteine through the phenylalanine. Only the CDR3 portion is preserved as DNA: 39 bases, with reading frame beginning at the first base. The germline V gene (reference sequence) gives CDR1 as GTSNPN and CDR2 as SVGIG. Each collaborating institution followed its own protocols to collect whole blood in K2EDTA tubes. Collaborator samples were shipped for TCRbeta analysis as frozen whole blood, isolated PBMCs, or DNA extracted from either sample type. As to this clone: There is no known antigen for this receptor. There are no base qualities to consult, and no much larger clone falls within one base.

TCRbeta CDR3 regions were amplified from genomic DNA by means of the immunoSEQ Assay, a bias-controlled multiplex PCR. The authors' pipeline ran thus. Within the assay, amplification of reference gene primers was used to estimate how many nucleated cells each sample contained. To quantify the absolute abundance of each unique TCRbeta CDR3 rearrangement, sequence reads were collapsed and filtered. For each sample, productive Simpson clonality was calculated as the square root of Simpson's diversity index across productive rearrangements. Held by TCRdb, this immuneACCESS table contains in-frame sequences only and omits some clones. Under half of the omission traces to an unresolved V gene where checked; the cause of the rest is unknown. That table furnishes V, J and clone size, whereas the DNA furnished D and trimming. This sample comprises over 250,000 clones, approximately 83% of them detected only once. The top ten hold 9.5% to 11% of the sample.

The sequence links TRBV30 to TRBJ2-3; the D gene is perhaps TRBD2, from 5 matching bases. The source is a woman in her 70s with acute or convalescent COVID-19. The specimen was peripheral blood. The nucleotide sequence is given as TGTGCTCGGGGTAGCTCCTACACAGATACGCAGTATTTT. This encodes CARGSSYTDTQYF. With the rest looked up from the reference TRBV30 and TRBJ2-3 genes rather than sequenced, the full variable domain is SQTIHQWPATLVQPVGSPLSLECTVEGTSNPNLYWYRQAAGRGLQLLFYSVGIGQISSEVPQNLSASRPQDRQFILSSKKLLLSDSGFYLCARGSSYTDTQYFGPGTRLTVL.